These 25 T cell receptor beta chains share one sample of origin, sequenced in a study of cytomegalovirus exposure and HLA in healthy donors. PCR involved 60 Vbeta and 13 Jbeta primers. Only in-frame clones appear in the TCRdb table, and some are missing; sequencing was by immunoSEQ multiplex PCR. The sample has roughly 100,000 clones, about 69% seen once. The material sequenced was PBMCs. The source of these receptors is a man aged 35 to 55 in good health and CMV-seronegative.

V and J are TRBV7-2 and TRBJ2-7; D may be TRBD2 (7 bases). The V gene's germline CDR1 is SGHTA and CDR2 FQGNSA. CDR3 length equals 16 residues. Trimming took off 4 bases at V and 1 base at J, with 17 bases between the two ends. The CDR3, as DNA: TGTGCCAGCAGCTGGAGAAGCGGGACAACTTCCTACGAGCAGTACTTC. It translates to CASSWRSGTTSYEQYF.

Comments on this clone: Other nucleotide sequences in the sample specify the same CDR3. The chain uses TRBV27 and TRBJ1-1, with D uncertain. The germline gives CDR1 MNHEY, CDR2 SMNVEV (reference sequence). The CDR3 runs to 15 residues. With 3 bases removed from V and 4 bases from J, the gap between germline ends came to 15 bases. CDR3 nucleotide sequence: TGTGCCAGCAGTTTGTTTGGGGTCCGGGGCACTGAAGCTTTCTTT. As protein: CASSLFGVRGTEAFF.

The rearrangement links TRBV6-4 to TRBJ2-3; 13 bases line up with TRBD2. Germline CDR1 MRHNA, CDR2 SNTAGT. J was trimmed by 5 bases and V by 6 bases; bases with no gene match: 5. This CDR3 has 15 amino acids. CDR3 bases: TGTGCCAGCAGCCGCGGACTAGCGGGAGTAGATACGCAGTATTTT. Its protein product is CASSRGLAGVDTQYF.

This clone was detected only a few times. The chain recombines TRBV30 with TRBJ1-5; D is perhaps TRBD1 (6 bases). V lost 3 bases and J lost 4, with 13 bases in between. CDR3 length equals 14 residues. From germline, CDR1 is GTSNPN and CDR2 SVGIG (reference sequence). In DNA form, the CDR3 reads TGTGCCTGGAGCGGGACAAGGGCAAATCAGCCCCAGCATTTT. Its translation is CAWSGTRANQPQHF. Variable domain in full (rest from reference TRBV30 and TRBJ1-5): SQTIHQWPATLVQPVGSPLSLECTVEGTSNPNLYWYRQAAGRGLQLLFYSVGIGQISSEVPQNLSASRPQDRQFILSSKKLLLSDSGFYLCAWSGTRANQPQHFGDGTRLSIL.

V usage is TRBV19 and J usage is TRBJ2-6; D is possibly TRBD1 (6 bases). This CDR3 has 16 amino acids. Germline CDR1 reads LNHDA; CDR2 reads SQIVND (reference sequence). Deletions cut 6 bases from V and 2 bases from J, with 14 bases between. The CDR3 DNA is TGTGCCAGTAGGACTATACAGGGAGCTGGGGCCAACGTCCTGACTTTC. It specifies CASRTIQGAGANVLTF.

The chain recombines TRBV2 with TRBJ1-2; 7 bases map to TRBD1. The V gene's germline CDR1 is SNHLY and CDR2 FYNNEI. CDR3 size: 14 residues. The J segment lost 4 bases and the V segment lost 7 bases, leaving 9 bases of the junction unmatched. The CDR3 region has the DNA TGTGCCAGCAACTCGGGACAGCAGAGCTATGGCTACACCTTC. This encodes CASNSGQQSYGYTF. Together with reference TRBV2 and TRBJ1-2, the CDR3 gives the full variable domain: EPEVTQTPSHQVTQMGQEVILRCVPISNHLYFYWYRQILGQKVEFLVSFYNNEISEKSEIFDDQFSVERPDGSNFTLKIRSTKLEDSAMYFCASNSGQQSYGYTFGSGTRLTVV.

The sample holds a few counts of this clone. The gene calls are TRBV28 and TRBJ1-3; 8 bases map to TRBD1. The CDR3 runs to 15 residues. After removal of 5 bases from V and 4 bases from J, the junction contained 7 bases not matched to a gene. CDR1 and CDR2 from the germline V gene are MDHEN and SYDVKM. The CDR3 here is CASSPEDRVGNTIYF. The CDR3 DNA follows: TGTGCCAGCAGTCCCGAGGACAGGGTAGGAAACACCATATATTTT. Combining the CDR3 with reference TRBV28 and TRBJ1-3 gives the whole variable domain DVKVTQSSRYLVKRTGEKVFLECVQDMDHENMFWYRQDPGLGLRLIYFSYDVKMKEKGDIPEGYSVSREKKERFSLILESASTNQTSMYLCASSPEDRVGNTIYFGEGSWLTVV.

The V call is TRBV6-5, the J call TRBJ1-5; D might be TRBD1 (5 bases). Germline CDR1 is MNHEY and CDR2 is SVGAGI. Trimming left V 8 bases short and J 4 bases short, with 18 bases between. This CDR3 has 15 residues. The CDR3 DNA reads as TGTGCCAGCTCCGGAGGGACTTGGGGGAATCAGCCCCAGCATTTT. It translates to CASSGGTWGNQPQHF.

The CDR3 here is CASSQGIQDEKLFF. The DNA for the CDR3 is TGCGCCAGCAGCCAAGGAATCCAGGATGAAAAACTGTTTTTT. The rearrangement uses TRBV4-3 and TRBJ1-4, with D unclear. CDR3 length equals 14 residues. Germline CDR1 LGHNA, CDR2 YSLEER. V lost 1 base to trimming and J lost 6 bases, with 9 bases between them.

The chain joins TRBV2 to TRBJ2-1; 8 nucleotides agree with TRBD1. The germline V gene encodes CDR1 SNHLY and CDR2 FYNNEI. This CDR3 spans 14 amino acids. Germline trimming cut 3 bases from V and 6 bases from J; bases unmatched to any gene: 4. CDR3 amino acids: CASSDVGQGNEQFF. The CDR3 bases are TGTGCCAGCAGTGACGTTGGACAGGGCAATGAGCAGTTCTTC.

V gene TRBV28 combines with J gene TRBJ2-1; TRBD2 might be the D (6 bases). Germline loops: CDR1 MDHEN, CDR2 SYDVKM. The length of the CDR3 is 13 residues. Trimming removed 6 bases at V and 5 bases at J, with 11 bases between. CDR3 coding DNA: TGTGCCAGCAGGGCGGGGAGGAACAATGAGCAGTTCTTC. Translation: CASRAGRNNEQFF.

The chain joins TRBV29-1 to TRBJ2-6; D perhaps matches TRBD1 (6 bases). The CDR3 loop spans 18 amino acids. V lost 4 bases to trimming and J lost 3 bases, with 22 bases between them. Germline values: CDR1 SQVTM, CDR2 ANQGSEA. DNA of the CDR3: TGCAGCGTTGGGGAAGTGAGGGGGATTGTGGGTGGGGCCAACGTCCTGACTTTC. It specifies CSVGEVRGIVGGANVLTF.

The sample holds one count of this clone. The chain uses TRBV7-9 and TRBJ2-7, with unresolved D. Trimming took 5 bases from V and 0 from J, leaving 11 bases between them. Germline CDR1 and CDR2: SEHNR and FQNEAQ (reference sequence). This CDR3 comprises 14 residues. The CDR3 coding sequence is TGTGCCAGCAGCCCTAAGATCCTCTCCTACGAGCAGTACTTC. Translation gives CASSPKILSYEQYF.

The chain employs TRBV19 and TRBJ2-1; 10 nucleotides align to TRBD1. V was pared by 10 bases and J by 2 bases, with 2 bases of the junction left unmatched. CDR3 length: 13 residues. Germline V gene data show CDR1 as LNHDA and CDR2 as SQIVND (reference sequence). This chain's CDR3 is CATGQGAYNEQFF. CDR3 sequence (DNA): TGTGCCACCGGACAGGGGGCCTACAATGAGCAGTTCTTC.

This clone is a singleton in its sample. The CDR3 DNA reads TGCGCCAGCAGCCAGTCCAGGGGTGGGGCCAACGTCCTGACTTTC. It translates to CASSQSRGGANVLTF. This chain joins TRBV4-3 and TRBJ2-6, with D perhaps TRBD1 (6 bases). The CDR3 is made up of 15 amino acids. V was trimmed by 3 bases and J by 3 bases, leaving 9 bases between them. CDR1 and CDR2 from the germline V gene are LGHNA and YSLEER.

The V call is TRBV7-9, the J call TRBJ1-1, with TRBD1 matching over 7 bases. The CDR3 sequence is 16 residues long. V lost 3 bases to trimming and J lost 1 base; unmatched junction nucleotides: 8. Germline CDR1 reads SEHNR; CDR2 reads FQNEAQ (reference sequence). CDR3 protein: CASSFKGGGKNTEAFF. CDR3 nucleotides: TGTGCCAGCAGCTTTAAAGGAGGGGGCAAGAACACTGAAGCTTTCTTT.

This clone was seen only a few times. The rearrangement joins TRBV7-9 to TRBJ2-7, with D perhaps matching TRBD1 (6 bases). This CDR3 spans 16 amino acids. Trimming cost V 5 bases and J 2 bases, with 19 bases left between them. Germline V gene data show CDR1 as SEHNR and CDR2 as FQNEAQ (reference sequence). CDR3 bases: TGTGCCAGCAGCACCCAACAGGGCACGTTAACCTACGAGCAGTACTTC. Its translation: CASSTQQGTLTYEQYF.

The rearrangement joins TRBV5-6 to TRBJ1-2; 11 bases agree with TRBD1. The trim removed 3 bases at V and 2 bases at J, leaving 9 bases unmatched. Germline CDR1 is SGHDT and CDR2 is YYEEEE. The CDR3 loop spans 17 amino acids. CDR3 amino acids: CASSSGGGQGANYGYTF. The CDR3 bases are TGTGCCAGCAGCTCGGGGGGAGGACAGGGGGCGAACTATGGCTACACCTTC.

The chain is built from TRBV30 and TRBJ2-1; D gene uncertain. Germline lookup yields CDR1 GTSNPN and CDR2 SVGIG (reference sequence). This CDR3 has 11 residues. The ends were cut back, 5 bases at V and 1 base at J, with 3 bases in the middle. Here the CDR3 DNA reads TGTGCCTGGCAATCCTACAATGAGCAGTTCTTC. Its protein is CAWQSYNEQFF. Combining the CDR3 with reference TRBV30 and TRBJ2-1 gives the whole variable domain SQTIHQWPATLVQPVGSPLSLECTVEGTSNPNLYWYRQAAGRGLQLLFYSVGIGQISSEVPQNLSASRPQDRQFILSSKKLLLSDSGFYLCAWQSYNEQFFGPGTRLTVL.

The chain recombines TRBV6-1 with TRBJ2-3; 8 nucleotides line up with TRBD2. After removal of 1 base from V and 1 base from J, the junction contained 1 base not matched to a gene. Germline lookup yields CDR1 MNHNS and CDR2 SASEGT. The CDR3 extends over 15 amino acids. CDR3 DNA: TGTGCCAGCAGTGAAGTGACTAGCGGCACAGATACGCAGTATTTT. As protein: CASSEVTSGTDTQYF.

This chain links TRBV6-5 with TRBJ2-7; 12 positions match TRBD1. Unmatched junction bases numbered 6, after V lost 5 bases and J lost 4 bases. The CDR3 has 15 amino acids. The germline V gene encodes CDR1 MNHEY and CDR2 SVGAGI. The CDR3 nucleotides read TGTGCCAGCAGTGCGGGACAGGGGGCCACTTACGAGCAGTACTTC. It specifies CASSAGQGATYEQYF.

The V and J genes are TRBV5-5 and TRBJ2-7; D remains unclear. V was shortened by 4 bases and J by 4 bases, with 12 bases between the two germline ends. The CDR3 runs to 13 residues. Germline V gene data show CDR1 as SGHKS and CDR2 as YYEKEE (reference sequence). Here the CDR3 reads CASSPSFRYEQYF. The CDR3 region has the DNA TGTGCCAGCAGCCCTTCTTTCAGGTACGAGCAGTACTTC.

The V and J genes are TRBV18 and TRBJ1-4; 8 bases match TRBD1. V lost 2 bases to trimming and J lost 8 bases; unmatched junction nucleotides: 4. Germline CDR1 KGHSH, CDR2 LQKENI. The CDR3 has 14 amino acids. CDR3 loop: CASSPSGGVEKLFF. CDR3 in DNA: TGTGCCAGCTCACCATCAGGGGGCGTAGAAAAACTGTTTTTT. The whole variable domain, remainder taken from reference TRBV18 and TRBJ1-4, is NAGVMQNPRHLVRRRGQEARLRCSPMKGHSHVYWYRQLPEEGLKFMVYLQKENIIDESGMPKERFSAEFPKEGPSILRIQQVVRGDSAAYFCASSPSGGVEKLFFGSGTQLSVL.

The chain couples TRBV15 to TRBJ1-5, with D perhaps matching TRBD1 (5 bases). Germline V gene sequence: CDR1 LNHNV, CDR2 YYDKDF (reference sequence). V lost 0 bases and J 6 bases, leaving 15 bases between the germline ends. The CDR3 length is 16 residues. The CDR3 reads CATSREGRVGSQPQHF. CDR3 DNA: TGTGCCACCAGCAGAGAAGGCAGGGTGGGTAGTCAGCCCCAGCATTTT.

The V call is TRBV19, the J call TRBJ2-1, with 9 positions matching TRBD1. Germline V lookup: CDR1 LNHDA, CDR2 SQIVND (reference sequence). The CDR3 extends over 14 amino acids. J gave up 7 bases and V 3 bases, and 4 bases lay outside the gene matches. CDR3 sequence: CASSIRGQGNEQFF. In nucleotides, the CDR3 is TGTGCCAGTAGTATTAGGGGACAGGGTAATGAGCAGTTCTTC.